Reported below is one T cell receptor beta chain. The CDR3 contains 13 residues. Trimming took 4 bases from V and 7 from J, leaving 14 bases between them. CDR1 is SGDLS, CDR2 YYNGEE, per germline. Exposure to brentuximab vedotin varied, and each patient had relapsed following autologous stem cell transplantation. The patients, who had relapsed/refractory classical Hodgkin lymphoma, achieved best responses of complete response, partial response or progressive disease. The sample originates from a study of PD-1 blockade in classical Hodgkin lymphoma. Profiling relied on immunoSEQ multiplex PCR, and the TCRdb table lists in-frame clones only, not all of them. Of 30,000 to 35,000 clones in the sample, 80% to 90% are singletons; the top ten hold 30% to 35%.

Sequencing was performed on peripheral blood mononuclear cells (PBMCs), taken at baseline. This rearrangement joins TRBV9 to TRBJ1-1; D is ambiguous. The clonotype comes from a human donor with classical Hodgkin lymphoma. CDR3 nucleotide sequence: TGTGCCAGCAGCATTAACACGGCAGGTGAAGCTTTCTTT. Residues: CASSINTAGEAFF.